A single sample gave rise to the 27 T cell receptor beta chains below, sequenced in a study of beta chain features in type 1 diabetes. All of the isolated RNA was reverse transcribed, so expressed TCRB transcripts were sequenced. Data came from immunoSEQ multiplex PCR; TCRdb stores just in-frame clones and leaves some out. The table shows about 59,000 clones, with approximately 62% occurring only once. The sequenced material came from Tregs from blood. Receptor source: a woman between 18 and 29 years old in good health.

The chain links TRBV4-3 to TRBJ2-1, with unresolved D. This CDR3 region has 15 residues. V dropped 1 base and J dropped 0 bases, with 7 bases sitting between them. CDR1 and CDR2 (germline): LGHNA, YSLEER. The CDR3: CASSQVVLSYNEQFF. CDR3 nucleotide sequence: TGCGCCAGCAGCCAAGTAGTCCTCTCCTACAATGAGCAGTTCTTC.

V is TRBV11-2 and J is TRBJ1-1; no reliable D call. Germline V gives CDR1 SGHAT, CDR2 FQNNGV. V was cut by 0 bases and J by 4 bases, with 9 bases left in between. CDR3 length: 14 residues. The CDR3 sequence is CASSLDSTGTEAFF. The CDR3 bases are TGTGCCAGCAGCTTAGACTCGACGGGCACTGAAGCTTTCTTT.

CDR3 sequence: CASRVTGGTEAFF. The CDR3 region has the DNA TGTGCCAGCAGGGTGACAGGGGGCACTGAAGCTTTCTTT. V gene TRBV7-3 combines with J gene TRBJ1-1; 9 nucleotides match TRBD1. The J segment lost 4 bases and the V segment lost 6 bases, leaving 3 bases of the junction unmatched. CDR1 and CDR2 (germline): SGHTA, FQGTGA. This CDR3 comprises 13 residues. Filled out from reference TRBV7-3 and TRBJ1-1, the complete variable domain reads GAGVSQTPSNKVTEKGKYVELRCDPISGHTALYWYRQSLGQGPEFLIYFQGTGAADDSGLPNDRFFAVRPEGSVSTLKIQRTERGDSAVYLCASRVTGGTEAFFGQGTRLTVV.

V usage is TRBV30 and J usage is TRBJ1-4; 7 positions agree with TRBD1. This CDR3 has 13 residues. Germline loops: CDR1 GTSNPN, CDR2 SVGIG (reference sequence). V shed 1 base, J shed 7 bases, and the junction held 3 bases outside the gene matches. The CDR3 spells CAWSAGTAEKLFF. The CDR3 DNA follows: TGTGCCTGGAGTGCCGGGACAGCTGAAAAACTGTTTTTT.

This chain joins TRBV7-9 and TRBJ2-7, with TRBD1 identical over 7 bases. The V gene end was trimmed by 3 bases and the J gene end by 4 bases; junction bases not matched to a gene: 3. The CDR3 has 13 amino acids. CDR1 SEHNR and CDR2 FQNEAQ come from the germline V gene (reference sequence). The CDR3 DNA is TGTGCCAGCAGCTTGAACAGGGGATACGAGCAGTACTTC. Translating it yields CASSLNRGYEQYF.

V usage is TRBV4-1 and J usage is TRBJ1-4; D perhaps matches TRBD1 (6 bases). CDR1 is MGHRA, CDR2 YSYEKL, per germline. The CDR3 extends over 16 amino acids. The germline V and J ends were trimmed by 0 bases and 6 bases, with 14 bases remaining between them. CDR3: CASSQDSRRGDEKLFF. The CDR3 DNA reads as TGCGCCAGCAGCCAAGACTCTCGCAGGGGAGATGAAAAACTGTTTTTT.

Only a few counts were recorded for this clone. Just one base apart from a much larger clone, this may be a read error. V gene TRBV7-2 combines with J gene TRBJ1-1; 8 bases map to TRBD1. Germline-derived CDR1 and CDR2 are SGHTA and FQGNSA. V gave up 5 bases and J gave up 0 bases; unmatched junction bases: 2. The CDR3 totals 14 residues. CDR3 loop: CASSRQGLNTEAFF. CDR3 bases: TGTGCCAGCAGCCGACAGGGGTTGAACACTGAAGCTTTCTTT. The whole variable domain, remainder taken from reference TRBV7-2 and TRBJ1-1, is GAGVSQSPSNKVTEKGKDVELRCDPISGHTALYWYRQSLGQGLEFLIYFQGNSAPDKSGLPSDRFSAERTGGSVSTLTIQRTQQEDSAVYLCASSRQGLNTEAFFGQGTRLTVV.

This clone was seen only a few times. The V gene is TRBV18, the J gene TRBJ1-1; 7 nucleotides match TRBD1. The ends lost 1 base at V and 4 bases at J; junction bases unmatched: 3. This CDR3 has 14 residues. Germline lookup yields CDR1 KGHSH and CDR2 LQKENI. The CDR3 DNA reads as TGTGCCAGCTCACCACAGGGGGCGAGCACTGAAGCTTTCTTT. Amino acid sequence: CASSPQGASTEAFF. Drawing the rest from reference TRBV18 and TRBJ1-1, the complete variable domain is NAGVMQNPRHLVRRRGQEARLRCSPMKGHSHVYWYRQLPEEGLKFMVYLQKENIIDESGMPKERFSAEFPKEGPSILRIQQVVRGDSAAYFCASSPQGASTEAFFGQGTRLTVV.

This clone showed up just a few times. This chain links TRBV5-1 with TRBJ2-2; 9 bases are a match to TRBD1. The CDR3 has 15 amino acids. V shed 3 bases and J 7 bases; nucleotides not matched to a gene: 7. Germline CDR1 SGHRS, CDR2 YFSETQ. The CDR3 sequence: CASSSNTGGSGELFF. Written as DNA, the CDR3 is TGCGCCAGCAGCTCGAATACAGGGGGCAGCGGGGAGCTGTTTTTT.

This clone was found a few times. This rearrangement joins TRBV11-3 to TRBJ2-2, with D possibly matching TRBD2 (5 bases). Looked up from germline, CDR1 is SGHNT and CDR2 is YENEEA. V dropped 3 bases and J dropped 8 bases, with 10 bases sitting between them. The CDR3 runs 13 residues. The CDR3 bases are TGTGCCAGCAGCTTTCGAGGGATAGGGGAGCTGTTTTTT. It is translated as CASSFRGIGELFF.

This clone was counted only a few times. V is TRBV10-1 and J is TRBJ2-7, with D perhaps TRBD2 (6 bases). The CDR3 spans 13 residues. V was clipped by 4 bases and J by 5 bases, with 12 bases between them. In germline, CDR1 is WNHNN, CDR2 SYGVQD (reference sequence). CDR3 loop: CASSAEGKHEQYF. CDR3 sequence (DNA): TGCGCCAGCAGTGCGGAGGGTAAGCACGAGCAGTACTTC.

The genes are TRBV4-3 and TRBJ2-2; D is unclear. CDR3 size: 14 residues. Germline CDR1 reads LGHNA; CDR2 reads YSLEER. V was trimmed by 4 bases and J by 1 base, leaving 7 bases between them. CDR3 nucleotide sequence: TGCGCCAGCAGCCTCACAGAGAACACCGGGGAGCTGTTTTTT. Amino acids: CASSLTENTGELFF.

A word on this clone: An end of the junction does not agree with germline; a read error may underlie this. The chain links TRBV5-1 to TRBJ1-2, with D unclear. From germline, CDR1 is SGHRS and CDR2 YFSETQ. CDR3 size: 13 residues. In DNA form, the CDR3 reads TGCGCCGGCAGACGAGAAGCTAACTATGGCTACACCTTC. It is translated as CAGRREANYGYTF.

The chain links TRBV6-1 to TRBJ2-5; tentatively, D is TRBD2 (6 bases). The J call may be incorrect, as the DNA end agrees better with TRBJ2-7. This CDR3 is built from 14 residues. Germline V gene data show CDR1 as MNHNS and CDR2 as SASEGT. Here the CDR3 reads CASSAQRASYEQYF. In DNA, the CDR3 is TGTGCCAGCAGTGCCCAGCGGGCTTCGTACGAGCAGTACTTC.

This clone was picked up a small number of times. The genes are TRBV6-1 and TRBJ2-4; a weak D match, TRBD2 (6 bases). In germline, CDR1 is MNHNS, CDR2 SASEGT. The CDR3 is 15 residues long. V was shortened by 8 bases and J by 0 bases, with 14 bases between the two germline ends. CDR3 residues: CASLRGGAAKNIQYF. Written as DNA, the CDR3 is TGTGCCAGCCTTAGAGGAGGGGCAGCCAAAAACATTCAGTACTTC.

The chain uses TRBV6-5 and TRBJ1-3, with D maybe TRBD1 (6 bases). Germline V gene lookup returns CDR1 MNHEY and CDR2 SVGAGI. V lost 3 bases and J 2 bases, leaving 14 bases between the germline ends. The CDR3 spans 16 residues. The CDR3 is CASSYSQGSPGNTIYF. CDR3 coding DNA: TGTGCCAGCAGTTATTCCCAGGGGAGTCCTGGAAACACCATATATTTT.

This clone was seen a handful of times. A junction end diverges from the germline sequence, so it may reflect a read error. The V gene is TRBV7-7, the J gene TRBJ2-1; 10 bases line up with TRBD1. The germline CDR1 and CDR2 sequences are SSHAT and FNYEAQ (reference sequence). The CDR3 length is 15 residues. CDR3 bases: TGTGCTAGCAGCTTCAATTCCGGGACAGGGGATGAGCAGTTCTTC. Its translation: CASSFNSGTGDEQFF.

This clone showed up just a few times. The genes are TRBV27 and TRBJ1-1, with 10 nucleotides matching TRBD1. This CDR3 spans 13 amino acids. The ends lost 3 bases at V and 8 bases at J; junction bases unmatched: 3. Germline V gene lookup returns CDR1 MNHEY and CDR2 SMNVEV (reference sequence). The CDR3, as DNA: TGTGCCAGCAGTTTCAAGACAGGGGGCGAAGCTTTCTTT. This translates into CASSFKTGGEAFF.

The CDR3 is CASSPRPQPTSGGLNEQFF. The CDR3 DNA follows: TGTGCCAGCTCACCGCGCCCACAGCCGACTAGCGGGGGGCTCAATGAGCAGTTCTTC. The chain has TRBV18 and TRBJ2-1; TRBD2 aligns across 13 bases. Germline-derived CDR1 and CDR2 are KGHSH and LQKENI. The CDR3 is 19 residues long. With 3 bases clipped from V and 6 bases from J, the junction kept 14 bases outside the gene matches.

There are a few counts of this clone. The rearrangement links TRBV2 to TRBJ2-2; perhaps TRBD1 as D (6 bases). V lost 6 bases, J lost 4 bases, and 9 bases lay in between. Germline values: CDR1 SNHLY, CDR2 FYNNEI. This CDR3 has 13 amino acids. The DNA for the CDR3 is TGTGCCAGCAGGGACAGTATCACCGGGGAGCTGTTTTTT. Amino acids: CASRDSITGELFF.

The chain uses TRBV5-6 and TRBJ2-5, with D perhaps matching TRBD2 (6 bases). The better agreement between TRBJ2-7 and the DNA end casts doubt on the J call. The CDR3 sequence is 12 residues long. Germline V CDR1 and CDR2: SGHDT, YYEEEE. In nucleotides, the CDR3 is TGTGCCAGCAGATGGGGGGATTACGAGCAGTACTTC. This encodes CASRWGDYEQYF.

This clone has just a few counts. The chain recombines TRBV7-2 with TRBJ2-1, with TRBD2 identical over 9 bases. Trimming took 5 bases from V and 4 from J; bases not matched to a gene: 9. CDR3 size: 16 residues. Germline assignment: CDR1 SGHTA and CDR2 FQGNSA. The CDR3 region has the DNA TGTGCCAGCAGCCCCGGACTAGCGTATAGGTACAATGAGCAGTTCTTC. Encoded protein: CASSPGLAYRYNEQFF.

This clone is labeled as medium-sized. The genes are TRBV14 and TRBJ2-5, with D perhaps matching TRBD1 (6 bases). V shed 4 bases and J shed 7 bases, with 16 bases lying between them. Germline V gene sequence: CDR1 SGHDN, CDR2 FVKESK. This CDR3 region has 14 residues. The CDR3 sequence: CASSRRGPLGTQYF. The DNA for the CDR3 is TGTGCCAGCAGCCGCAGGGGTCCTTTAGGGACCCAGTACTTC.

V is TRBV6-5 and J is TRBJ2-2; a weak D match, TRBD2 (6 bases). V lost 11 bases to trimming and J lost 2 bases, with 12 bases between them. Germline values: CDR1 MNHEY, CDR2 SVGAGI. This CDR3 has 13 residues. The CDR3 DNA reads TGTGCCTCGGCGGGGACTAACACCGGGGAGCTGTTTTTT. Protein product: CASAGTNTGELFF.

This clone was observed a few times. CDR3 sequence (DNA): TGTGCCAGCAGCTCCACAGTCGAGCAGTACTTC. Protein: CASSSTVEQYF. V is TRBV7-2 and J is TRBJ2-7; D gene ambiguous. CDR3 length equals 11 residues. V was shortened by 4 bases and J by 6 bases, with 7 bases between the two germline ends. The germline CDR1 and CDR2 sequences are SGHTA and FQGNSA.

In DNA, the CDR3 is TGTGCCAGCAACCTCGCTGCCGGGTTCAATCAGCCCCAGCATTTT. Translation: CASNLAAGFNQPQHF. The rearrangement joins TRBV6-1 to TRBJ1-5, with D hard to call. Germline-derived CDR1 and CDR2 are MNHNS and SASEGT. V was trimmed by 7 bases and J by 3 bases, leaving 16 bases between them. The CDR3 runs to 15 residues.

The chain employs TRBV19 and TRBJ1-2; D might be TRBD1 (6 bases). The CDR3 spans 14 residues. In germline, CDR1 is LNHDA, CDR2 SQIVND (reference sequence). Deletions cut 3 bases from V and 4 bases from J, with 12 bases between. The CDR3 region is CASSIRTVSYGYTF. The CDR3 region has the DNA TGTGCCAGTAGTATCCGGACAGTCAGCTATGGCTACACCTTC.